The 8 T cell receptor beta chains below come from one sample, sequenced in a study of beta chain features in type 1 diabetes. Expressed TCRB transcripts were sequenced because the entire RNA isolate underwent reverse transcription. The repertoire was sequenced with immunoSEQ multiplex PCR; TCRdb's copy has only in-frame clones and lacks some. The data show 450,000 or so clones, with about an eighth seen just once and over 0.035% held by the top ten. Material for sequencing was naive CD4+ T cells from blood. The origin of the receptors is a woman aged 18-29 years in good health.

This chain uses TRBV7-2 with TRBJ1-1, with a tentative D call TRBD1 (5 bases). The germline gives CDR1 SGHTA, CDR2 FQGNSA. The V gene lost 5 bases and the J gene lost 1 base, with 14 bases spanning the gap. This CDR3 contains 15 residues. The DNA of the CDR3 is TGTGCCAGCAGCCCCCGGGACGGGACGAACACTGAAGCTTTCTTT. Translated, it gives CASSPRDGTNTEAFF.

This clone has only a few counts. The chain links TRBV2 to TRBJ1-2; D gene unclear. Trimming removed 3 bases at V and 2 bases at J, with 7 bases between. Germline CDR1 reads SNHLY; CDR2 reads FYNNEI. The CDR3 extends over 13 amino acids. CDR3 coding DNA: TGTGCCAGCAGTGACTGGGAAAACTATGGCTACACCTTC. It encodes CASSDWENYGYTF. The variable domain in full, with the rest retrieved from reference TRBV2 and TRBJ1-2, is EPEVTQTPSHQVTQMGQEVILRCVPISNHLYFYWYRQILGQKVEFLVSFYNNEISEKSEIFDDQFSVERPDGSNFTLKIRSTKLEDSAMYFCASSDWENYGYTFGSGTRLTVV.

The chain has TRBV2 and TRBJ2-2, with D perhaps matching TRBD1 (6 bases). Germline V gene sequence: CDR1 SNHLY, CDR2 FYNNEI. V shed 7 bases and J shed 9 bases, with 12 bases lying between them. The length of the CDR3 is 12 residues. The CDR3 sequence is CASNSQGWELFF. In DNA, the CDR3 is TGTGCCAGCAACTCACAGGGCTGGGAGCTGTTTTTT.

This clone was seen many times. As DNA, the CDR3 is TGTGCCTGGAACCAGGGGGCGGGAGATACGCAGTATTTT. Protein: CAWNQGAGDTQYF. The chain is built from TRBV30 and TRBJ2-3, with TRBD1 identical over 8 bases. Losses at the gene ends were 4 bases for V and 5 bases for J; bases not matched to a gene: 5. The V gene's germline CDR1 is GTSNPN and CDR2 SVGIG (reference sequence). There are 13 residues in the CDR3.

V is TRBV18 and J is TRBJ2-7, with D perhaps TRBD2 (6 bases). The V end lost 0 bases, the J end lost 1 base, and 10 bases lay between the germline ends. This CDR3 region has 15 residues. Looked up from germline, CDR1 is KGHSH and CDR2 is LQKENI. Here the CDR3 DNA reads TGTGCCAGCTCACCACCGGGTAGCGGATCCTACGAGCAGTACTTC. Translating it yields CASSPPGSGSYEQYF. Complete variable domain (other parts from reference TRBV18 and TRBJ2-7): NAGVMQNPRHLVRRRGQEARLRCSPMKGHSHVYWYRQLPEEGLKFMVYLQKENIIDESGMPKERFSAEFPKEGPSILRIQQVVRGDSAAYFCASSPPGSGSYEQYFGPGTRLTVT.

This clone occurred a few times. V gene TRBV7-3 combines with J gene TRBJ1-6; a weak D match, TRBD1 (5 bases). The CDR3 loop spans 14 amino acids. Trimming cost V 1 base and J 9 bases, with 10 bases left between them. CDR1 and CDR2 from the germline V gene are SGHTA and FQGTGA. As DNA, the CDR3 is TGTGCCAGCAGCTTAAAGAGAACAGGTTCACCCCTCCACTTT. Encoded protein: CASSLKRTGSPLHF.

Comment on this clone: Distinct nucleotide sequences in the sample also encode this CDR3. The genes are TRBV7-2 and TRBJ2-5; TRBD1 matches at 9 bases. With V trimmed by 5 bases and J by 5 bases, 3 bases remained unmatched. The length of the CDR3 is 13 residues. The germline V gene encodes CDR1 SGHTA and CDR2 FQGNSA. The CDR3 nucleotides are TGTGCCAGCAGCCTAGGACAGGGGGAGACCCAGTACTTC. It specifies CASSLGQGETQYF.

V and J are TRBV5-1 and TRBJ2-5; D possibly matches TRBD1 or TRBD2 (5 bases each). Germline V gives CDR1 SGHRS, CDR2 YFSETQ. The CDR3 consists of 14 residues. The V and J ends lost 3 bases and 1 base respectively, with 10 bases between them. The DNA for the CDR3 is TGCGCCAGCAGCTGGGGTGGGGGCCAAGAGACCCAGTACTTC. Its protein product is CASSWGGGQETQYF.